This T cell receptor beta chain was profiled in a study of blood T cell repertoires in COVID-19. On the study more broadly: The analysed material was cDNA or gDNA that came from T cells, B-cell-depleted T cells, or PBMCs.

CDR1 is SGHVS and CDR2 is FQNEAQ in the germline V gene. V lost 5 bases to trimming and J lost 8 bases, with 12 bases between them. The CDR3 spans 12 residues. Clones were read by immunoSEQ multiplex PCR, and TCRdb kept only the in-frame ones, dropping some. Here the sample spans about 230,000 clones, over 80% being singletons. V and J are TRBV7-8 and TRBJ1-1; no clear D. Material: peripheral blood. The TCR was taken from a woman aged 30 to 39 with COVID-19, enrolled during active disease. CDR3 amino acids: CASSPGSQEAFF. CDR3 nucleotide sequence: TGTGCCAGCAGCCCCGGGTCCCAGGAAGCTTTCTTT.